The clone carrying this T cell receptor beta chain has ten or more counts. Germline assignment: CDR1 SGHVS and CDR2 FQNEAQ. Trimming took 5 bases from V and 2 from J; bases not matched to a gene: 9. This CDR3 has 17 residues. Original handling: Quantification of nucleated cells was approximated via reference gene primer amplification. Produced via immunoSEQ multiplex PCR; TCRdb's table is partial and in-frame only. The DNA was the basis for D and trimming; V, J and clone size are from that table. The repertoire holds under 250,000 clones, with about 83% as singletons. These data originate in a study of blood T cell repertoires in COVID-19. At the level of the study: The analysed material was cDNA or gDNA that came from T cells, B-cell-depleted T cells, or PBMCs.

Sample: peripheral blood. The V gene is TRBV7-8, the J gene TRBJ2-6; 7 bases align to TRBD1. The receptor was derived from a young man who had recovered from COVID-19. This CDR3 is CASSLIEGATGANVLTF. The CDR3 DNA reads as TGTGCCAGCAGCCTTATTGAGGGGGCCACTGGGGCCAACGTCCTGACTTTC.